Shown below are 9 T cell receptor beta chains from a single sample sequenced in a study of T cell responses to AZD1222 COVID-19 vaccine. Sequenced by immunoSEQ multiplex PCR; TCRdb stores in-frame clones only, minus some. Counted here are 95,000 to 150,000 clones, 85% to 95% occurring once; the ten biggest clones make up 1.7%. This sample comprised peripheral blood, obtained on day 0 of AZD1222 vaccination. These receptors all stem from an adult in good health.

The rearrangement links TRBV11-2 to TRBJ1-1; maybe TRBD1 (6 bases). Trimming stripped 5 bases from V and 8 bases from J, with 21 bases between. Germline V gives CDR1 SGHAT, CDR2 FQNNGV. This CDR3 spans 15 amino acids. CDR3 bases: TGTGCCAGCAGCCCGCGACCCGCTGGGGGGGCCGAAGCTTTCTTT. Its translation is CASSPRPAGGAEAFF.

V is TRBV10-3 and J is TRBJ1-4; 8 nucleotides agree with TRBD1. Germline V gives CDR1 ENHRY, CDR2 SYGVKD. Unmatched junction bases numbered 4, after V lost 6 bases and J lost 4 bases. This CDR3 comprises 14 residues. The CDR3, as DNA: TGTGCCATCAGGGGGACAGGACTTAATGAAAAACTGTTTTTT. The encoded protein is CAIRGTGLNEKLFF.

This clone was picked up one time. The chain is built from TRBV7-2 and TRBJ2-2, with D uncertain. The germline gives CDR1 SGHTA, CDR2 FQGNSA. The CDR3 extends over 12 amino acids. V lost 3 bases, J lost 7 bases, and 6 bases lay in between. The CDR3: CASSFRIGELFF. The DNA for the CDR3 is TGTGCCAGCAGCTTCAGGATCGGGGAGCTGTTTTTT.

The rearrangement joins TRBV5-6 to TRBJ1-3; 10 nucleotides agree with TRBD1. The CDR3 runs 17 residues. With 3 bases clipped from V and 1 base from J, the junction kept 7 bases outside the gene matches. Germline values: CDR1 SGHDT, CDR2 YYEEEE. Here the CDR3 DNA reads TGTGCCAGCAGCTCCCGGGACAGGGGAGTTTCTGGAAACACCATATATTTT. Translated: CASSSRDRGVSGNTIYF.

The chain has TRBV5-5 and TRBJ2-7; D possibly uses TRBD1 or TRBD2 (5 bases each). Trimming stripped 3 bases from V and 9 bases from J, with 19 bases between. This CDR3 spans 14 amino acids. From germline, CDR1 is SGHKS and CDR2 YYEKEE (reference sequence). Written as DNA, the CDR3 is TGTGCCAGCAGCTCCACGGGGCTACGATCACGGCAGTACGTC. Its translation is CASSSTGLRSRQYV.

The rearrangement uses TRBV4-1 and TRBJ1-1; D gene ambiguous. The germline V and J ends were trimmed by 2 bases and 4 bases, with 11 bases remaining between them. The CDR3 totals 14 residues. Germline-derived CDR1 and CDR2 are MGHRA and YSYEKL. CDR3 loop: CASSQTRSSTEAFF. CDR3 DNA: TGCGCCAGCAGCCAAACCAGGTCGAGCACTGAAGCTTTCTTT.

The rearrangement joins TRBV29-1 to TRBJ2-3, with TRBD1 matching over 10 bases. CDR1 SQVTM and CDR2 ANQGSEA come from the germline V gene. The CDR3 contains 17 residues. Trimming took 3 bases from V and 3 from J; bases not matched to a gene: 12. CDR3: CSVESGQGDYWTDTQYF. The CDR3 bases are TGCAGCGTTGAGTCTGGACAGGGGGATTATTGGACAGATACGCAGTATTTT.

The chain combines TRBV7-9 with TRBJ1-2, with D tentatively TRBD1 (5 bases). Trimming took 4 bases from V and 9 from J, leaving 15 bases between them. Germline assignment: CDR1 SEHNR and CDR2 FQNEAQ (reference sequence). CDR3 length: 13 amino acids. The CDR3 DNA is TGTGCCAGCAGCTACGGGACGGCTATGAGCTACACCTTC. Amino acid sequence: CASSYGTAMSYTF.

The chain joins TRBV2 to TRBJ1-4, with D hard to call. Per germline, CDR1 SNHLY and CDR2 FYNNEI. The CDR3 totals 11 residues. V was clipped by 6 bases and J by 8 bases, with 7 bases between them. The DNA for the CDR3 is TGTGCCAGCAGCCCAGTGGAAAAACTGTTTTTT. It translates to CASSPVEKLFF.